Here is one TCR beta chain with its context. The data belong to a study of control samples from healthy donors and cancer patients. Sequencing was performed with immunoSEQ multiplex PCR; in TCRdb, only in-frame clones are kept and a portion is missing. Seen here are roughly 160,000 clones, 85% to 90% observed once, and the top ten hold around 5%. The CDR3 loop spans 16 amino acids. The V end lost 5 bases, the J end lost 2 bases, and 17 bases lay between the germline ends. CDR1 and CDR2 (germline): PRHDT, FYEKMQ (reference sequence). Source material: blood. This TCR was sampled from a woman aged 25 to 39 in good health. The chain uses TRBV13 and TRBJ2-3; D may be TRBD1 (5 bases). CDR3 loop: CASSPPTGSSTDTQYF. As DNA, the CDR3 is TGTGCCAGCAGCCCCCCTACAGGATCTTCCACAGATACGCAGTATTTT.